The next 22 T cell receptor beta chains were all read from a single sample in a study of T cell responses to AZD1222 COVID-19 vaccine. Profiled with immunoSEQ multiplex PCR; TCRdb holds only in-frame clones, not every one. The table lists about 130,000 clones, roughly 88% of them singletons, with approximately 6% in the top ten. The source was peripheral blood, collected 28 days after the second AZD1222 dose. These receptors all stem from an adult who received the AZD1222 COVID-19 vaccine.

V is TRBV6-1 and J is TRBJ2-2; 7 bases are a match to TRBD1. Germline V gene lookup returns CDR1 MNHNS and CDR2 SASEGT. V trimming: 1 base; J trimming: 5 bases; junction bases outside the gene matches: 7. The CDR3 length is 16 residues. CDR3 in DNA: TGTGCCAGCAGTGAAGTTACAGGGGCGGGTACCGGGGAGCTGTTTTTT. Its protein is CASSEVTGAGTGELFF.

The rearrangement uses TRBV7-9 and TRBJ1-2, with TRBD1 as a possible D gene (5 bases). Looked up from germline, CDR1 is SEHNR and CDR2 is FQNEAQ (reference sequence). The germline V and J ends were trimmed by 11 bases and 1 base, with 8 bases remaining between them. This CDR3 comprises 11 residues. CDR3 DNA: TGTGCCCAGGACATTAACTATGGCTACACCTTC. Its protein is CAQDINYGYTF.

The chain uses TRBV30 and TRBJ2-6; D could derive from TRBD1 or TRBD2 (5 bases each). The ends were cut back, 3 bases at V and 0 bases at J, with 15 bases in the middle. From germline, CDR1 is GTSNPN and CDR2 SVGIG (reference sequence). The CDR3 is 17 amino acids. The CDR3 DNA follows: TGTGCCTGGAGACGGGGCAGGCTGAGCTCTGGGGCCAACGTCCTGACTTTC. Protein: CAWRRGRLSSGANVLTF.

The chain couples TRBV7-8 to TRBJ1-2, with 11 bases matching TRBD1. V lost 5 bases and J lost 5; bases outside the gene matches: 4. The CDR3 has 14 residues. Per germline, CDR1 SGHVS and CDR2 FQNEAQ. DNA for the CDR3: TGTGCCAGCAGCCACGGGACAGGGGGTTATGGCTACACCTTC. Its protein is CASSHGTGGYGYTF.

The chain combines TRBV28 with TRBJ1-5; D not certain. The CDR3 length is 16 residues. Germline V gene lookup returns CDR1 MDHEN and CDR2 SYDVKM. V was trimmed by 5 bases and J by 1 base, leaving 15 bases between them. In DNA, the CDR3 is TGTGCCAGCAGTCCGCGTCACAATTGGAGCAATCAGCCCCAGCATTTT. It specifies CASSPRHNWSNQPQHF. Variable domain in full (rest from reference TRBV28 and TRBJ1-5): DVKVTQSSRYLVKRTGEKVFLECVQDMDHENMFWYRQDPGLGLRLIYFSYDVKMKEKGDIPEGYSVSREKKERFSLILESASTNQTSMYLCASSPRHNWSNQPQHFGDGTRLSIL.

The rearrangement links TRBV25-1 to TRBJ1-3; D gene ambiguous. V lost 4 bases and J 2 bases, leaving 18 bases between the germline ends. The CDR3 length is 17 residues. Per the germline V gene, CDR1 is MGHDK and CDR2 is SYGVNS. CDR3 sequence (DNA): TGTGCCAGCAGTGGTGGCGCCCTTAACGTCACTGGAAACACCATATATTTT. Translated, it gives CASSGGALNVTGNTIYF.

The V call is TRBV11-2, the J call TRBJ1-1, with D possibly TRBD1 on 5 matching bases. The length of the CDR3 is 15 residues. Trimming pared 5 bases from V and 2 bases from J, leaving 15 bases between. CDR1 and CDR2 (germline): SGHAT, FQNNGV. Here the CDR3 reads CASSNGQVQNTEAFF. The CDR3 DNA is TGTGCCAGCAGCAACGGACAAGTTCAAAACACTGAAGCTTTCTTT.

This clone has just one count. The chain recombines TRBV12-3 or TRBV12-4 with TRBJ2-5, with D tentatively TRBD1 (6 bases). The V end lost 4 bases, the J end lost 5 bases, and 11 bases lay between the germline ends. The CDR3 covers 13 residues. This CDR3 is CASSWGPRETQYF. The CDR3 DNA reads TGTGCCAGCAGTTGGGGGCCCAGGGAGACCCAGTACTTC.

The chain has TRBV7-9 and TRBJ1-2; no reliable D call. V was cut by 1 base and J by 3 bases, with 9 bases left in between. Per the germline V gene, CDR1 is SEHNR and CDR2 is FQNEAQ (reference sequence). The CDR3 has 14 amino acids. In nucleotides, the CDR3 is TGTGCCAGCAGCTTAGGGTGGAGCGACTATGGCTACACCTTC. This translates into CASSLGWSDYGYTF.

The V and J genes are TRBV15 and TRBJ2-7; D is perhaps TRBD2 (5 bases). Trimming stripped 0 bases from V and 5 bases from J, with 14 bases between. In germline, CDR1 is LNHNV, CDR2 YYDKDF (reference sequence). The CDR3 consists of 15 residues. The CDR3 region is CATSREGVIANEQYF. CDR3 nucleotide sequence: TGTGCCACCAGCAGAGAAGGTGTAATAGCGAACGAGCAGTACTTC.

The chain employs TRBV15 and TRBJ1-2; TRBD1 matches at 9 bases. The V gene's germline CDR1 is LNHNV and CDR2 YYDKDF (reference sequence). The V and J ends lost 7 bases and 0 bases, in that order; junction bases with no gene match: 0. The CDR3 consists of 13 residues. DNA for the CDR3: TGTGCCACCAACAGGGGGCCTAACTATGGCTACACCTTC. It codes for CATNRGPNYGYTF.

The chain links TRBV11-3 to TRBJ1-2, with TRBD1 matching over 10 bases. Germline V CDR1 and CDR2: SGHNT, YENEEA. This CDR3 contains 15 residues. With V trimmed by 6 bases and J by 4 bases, 8 bases remained unmatched. In DNA, the CDR3 is TGTGCCAGCAGTAATGGACAGGGGGGCACCTATGGCTACACCTTC. Protein sequence: CASSNGQGGTYGYTF.

This clone was observed a few times. This same CDR3 is encoded by further DNA sequences in the sample. The rearrangement uses TRBV19 and TRBJ1-5, with D maybe TRBD1 (5 bases). CDR1 is LNHDA, CDR2 SQIVND, per germline (reference sequence). This CDR3 is 15 amino acids long. Trimming removed 1 base at V and 6 bases at J, with 13 bases between. CDR3 region: CASSIGWGNGQPQHF. The CDR3, as DNA: TGTGCCAGTAGTATAGGTTGGGGGAACGGTCAGCCCCAGCATTTT.

The chain couples TRBV15 to TRBJ1-1, with D maybe TRBD1 (6 bases). V lost 0 bases to trimming and J lost 1 base, with 12 bases between them. The length of the CDR3 is 16 residues. CDR1 is LNHNV, CDR2 YYDKDF, per germline (reference sequence). The CDR3 here is CATSRDKGTTNTEAFF. CDR3 in DNA: TGTGCCACCAGCAGAGATAAGGGGACAACGAACACTGAAGCTTTCTTT.

The genes are TRBV20-1 and TRBJ1-5; tentatively, D is TRBD1 (5 bases). V was cut by 3 bases and J by 4 bases, with 10 bases left in between. The CDR3 contains 13 residues. The germline CDR1 and CDR2 sequences are DFQATT and SNEGSKA (reference sequence). CDR3 sequence (DNA): TGCAGTGCTAGTAACAGGCCAAATCAGCCCCAGCATTTT. It codes for CSASNRPNQPQHF.

The chain recombines TRBV30 with TRBJ2-2; D uncertain. Trimming cost V 0 bases and J 6 bases, with 8 bases left between them. Germline CDR1 GTSNPN, CDR2 SVGIG (reference sequence). The CDR3 consists of 13 residues. The CDR3 spells CAWSVVRPGELFF. The CDR3 DNA reads TGTGCCTGGAGTGTAGTACGACCCGGGGAGCTGTTTTTT. Variable domain in full (rest from reference TRBV30 and TRBJ2-2): SQTIHQWPATLVQPVGSPLSLECTVEGTSNPNLYWYRQAAGRGLQLLFYSVGIGQISSEVPQNLSASRPQDRQFILSSKKLLLSDSGFYLCAWSVVRPGELFFGEGSRLTVL.

This chain links TRBV9 with TRBJ2-6, with a tentative D call TRBD2 (5 bases). Trimming removed 0 bases at V and 12 bases at J, with 7 bases between. The CDR3 length is 12 residues. Germline V gene data show CDR1 as SGDLS and CDR2 as YYNGEE. CDR3 residues: CASSVGAGVLTF. CDR3 in DNA: TGTGCCAGCAGCGTAGGGGCGGGCGTCCTGACTTTC.

In its sample, this clone was seen once. The chain joins TRBV4-1 to TRBJ1-4, with TRBD1 matching 10 bases. V was clipped by 2 bases and J by 6 bases; unmatched bases: 3. This CDR3 comprises 15 residues. CDR1 MGHRA and CDR2 YSYEKL come from the germline V gene. The CDR3 region has the DNA TGCGCCAGCAGCCAATGGACAGGGGGGGATGAAAAACTGTTTTTT. Amino acid sequence: CASSQWTGGDEKLFF.

V is TRBV21-1 and J is TRBJ2-3; TRBD2 is taken as the D call from the table, unchecked against the DNA. TRBV21-1 is reported as a pseudogene. This CDR3 comprises 16 residues. CDR3 coding DNA: TGTGCCAGCAGCAAAGCTACTAGCGGGAGAGCAGATACGCAGTATTTT. Translation: CASSKATSGRADTQYF.

The chain recombines TRBV28 with TRBJ1-2, with 10 bases fitting TRBD1. This CDR3 is 15 amino acids long. Germline CDR1 and CDR2: MDHEN and SYDVKM. With 5 bases clipped from V and 4 bases from J, the junction kept 7 bases outside the gene matches. The CDR3 region is CASSPQDRGGYGYTF. CDR3 DNA sequence: TGTGCCAGCAGTCCTCAGGACAGGGGGGGCTATGGCTACACCTTC.

The chain is built from TRBV2 and TRBJ2-5; the match to TRBD1 covers 7 bases. Trimming cost V 6 bases and J 5 bases; bases outside gene matches: 18. Germline assignment: CDR1 SNHLY and CDR2 FYNNEI. The CDR3 totals 17 residues. CDR3 residues: CASRRDSSSPLYETQYF. The CDR3 nucleotides are TGTGCCAGCAGACGGGACAGCTCTAGCCCGTTATATGAGACCCAGTACTTC. The variable domain in full, with the rest retrieved from reference TRBV2 and TRBJ2-5, is EPEVTQTPSHQVTQMGQEVILRCVPISNHLYFYWYRQILGQKVEFLVSFYNNEISEKSEIFDDQFSVERPDGSNFTLKIRSTKLEDSAMYFCASRRDSSSPLYETQYFGPGTRLLVL.

The genes are TRBV7-8 and TRBJ1-4, with 10 bases lining up with TRBD1. The CDR3 runs to 15 residues. With V trimmed by 1 base and J by 10 bases, 6 bases remained unmatched. Germline CDR1 SGHVS, CDR2 FQNEAQ. This CDR3 is CASSLEGTGVGKLFF. In DNA, the CDR3 is TGTGCCAGCAGCTTAGAGGGGACAGGGGTGGGAAAACTGTTTTTT.